The 18 T cell receptor beta chains presented below share a single source sample, sequenced in a study of PD-1 blockade in classical Hodgkin lymphoma. Each of the patients experienced relapse following autologous stem cell transplantation, and their brentuximab vedotin exposure differed. Measured with immunoSEQ multiplex PCR; TCRdb has only the in-frame clones, and not every one. Of over 45,000 clones listed, approximately 73% are singletons. Source: peripheral blood mononuclear cells (PBMCs), taken before the second cycle of nivolumab. The receptors were gathered from a human donor with classical Hodgkin lymphoma.

The J gene is TRBJ2-7, the V gene TRBV27; perhaps D is TRBD1 or TRBD2 (5 bases each). Per germline, CDR1 MNHEY and CDR2 SMNVEV (reference sequence). Trimming cost V 7 bases and J 5 bases, with 21 bases left between them. CDR3 size: 15 residues. In DNA form, the CDR3 reads TGTGCCAGCATGGGGGTTGGAAGGACGGGTCACGAGCAGTACTTC. Its protein is CASMGVGRTGHEQYF.

This clone was seen only once. The chain carries TRBV6-4 and TRBJ1-5; D is unresolved. Trimming removed 2 bases from V and 8 bases from J, with 7 bases in between. The CDR3 covers 12 residues. CDR1 and CDR2 (germline): MRHNA, SNTAGT. CDR3 DNA sequence: TGTGCCAGCAGTGACGCGCCGAAGCCCCAGCATTTT. It codes for CASSDAPKPQHF.

V gene TRBV19 combines with J gene TRBJ1-1; D is unresolved. The CDR3 has 12 amino acids. Germline V gene lookup returns CDR1 LNHDA and CDR2 SQIVND (reference sequence). Between the trimmed V and J ends, which lost 4 bases and 8 bases, there was a span of 11 bases. The CDR3 here is CASSRRTTEAFF. The CDR3 DNA reads as TGTGCCAGTAGTAGGAGAACAACCGAAGCTTTCTTT.

The chain links TRBV11-2 to TRBJ2-3; D possibly corresponds to TRBD2 (6 bases). V was shortened by 0 bases and J by 0 bases, with 13 bases between the two germline ends. The CDR3 sequence is 17 residues long. The germline V gene has CDR1 SGHAT and CDR2 FQNNGV. DNA of the CDR3: TGTGCCAGCAGCTTAGATATCCAGCGGGCCAGCACAGATACGCAGTATTTT. Translation gives CASSLDIQRASTDTQYF.

This sequence joins TRBV7-2 and TRBJ2-2; D possibly corresponds to TRBD1 (6 bases). The germline V gene has CDR1 SGHTA and CDR2 FQGNSA. The CDR3 runs 15 residues. Trimming left V 5 bases short and J 6 bases short, with 16 bases between. CDR3 sequence: CASSTPNRDPGELFF. In DNA, the CDR3 is TGTGCCAGCAGCACCCCTAACAGGGACCCCGGGGAGCTGTTTTTT.

The chain carries TRBV4-1 and TRBJ2-7; 8 bases agree with TRBD1. V was clipped by 2 bases and J by 0 bases; unmatched bases: 6. CDR1 is MGHRA and CDR2 is YSYEKL in the germline V gene. The CDR3 covers 16 residues. The CDR3 sequence: CASSQSRDRSSYEQYF. The DNA for the CDR3 is TGCGCCAGCAGCCAATCCCGGGACAGGAGCTCCTACGAGCAGTACTTC.

This chain joins TRBV25-1 and TRBJ2-7; D perhaps matches TRBD2 (6 bases). The CDR3 consists of 13 residues. Per the germline V gene, CDR1 is MGHDK and CDR2 is SYGVNS. The V and J ends lost 0 bases and 10 bases respectively, with 13 bases between them. CDR3 loop: CASSEYASVPQYF. CDR3 coding DNA: TGTGCCAGCAGTGAATATGCTAGCGTTCCCCAGTACTTC.

The chain joins TRBV2 to TRBJ1-5; D is unclear. CDR3 length equals 13 residues. Trimming left V 7 bases short and J 0 bases short, with 7 bases between. CDR1 is SNHLY and CDR2 is FYNNEI in the germline V gene. CDR3 nucleotide sequence: TGTGCCAGCACAGCCACTAGCAATCAGCCCCAGCATTTT. Its translation is CASTATSNQPQHF.

This clone is judged medium-sized. V usage is TRBV6-6 and J usage is TRBJ1-1; 10 bases align to TRBD1. CDR1 is MNHNY, CDR2 SVGAGI, per germline (reference sequence). This CDR3 contains 14 residues. After removal of 5 bases from V and 6 bases from J, the junction contained 6 bases not matched to a gene. CDR3 sequence reads: CASSGTGAGAEAFF. The CDR3 bases are TGTGCCAGCAGTGGGACAGGGGCCGGGGCTGAAGCTTTCTTT.

The chain joins TRBV2 to TRBJ1-1; TRBD1 agrees at 9 bases. The trim removed 6 bases at V and 3 bases at J, leaving 11 bases unmatched. Germline V gene lookup returns CDR1 SNHLY and CDR2 FYNNEI. The CDR3 sequence is 16 residues long. The CDR3 reads CASRREYRGQDTEAFF. The CDR3 DNA reads as TGTGCCAGCAGGAGGGAATACAGGGGGCAGGACACTGAAGCTTTCTTT.

The genes are TRBV7-2 and TRBJ2-7, with 13 bases identical to TRBD2. V lost 4 bases and J lost 5; bases outside the gene matches: 5. Germline V lookup: CDR1 SGHTA, CDR2 FQGNSA. The CDR3 contains 15 residues. CDR3: CASSSLAGGPHEQYF. DNA of the CDR3: TGTGCCAGCAGCTCACTAGCGGGAGGGCCTCACGAGCAGTACTTC.

The chain uses TRBV11-2 and TRBJ1-2; the match to TRBD1 covers 8 bases. The V segment lost 1 base and the J segment 8 bases; nucleotides outside the gene matches: 12. This CDR3 has 16 amino acids. The germline V gene has CDR1 SGHAT and CDR2 FQNNGV. The CDR3 coding sequence is TGTGCCAGCAGCTTAGTGACCCGGACAGGGACTGGGGGCTACACCTTC. Its translation is CASSLVTRTGTGGYTF. The full variable domain, its missing parts supplied by reference TRBV11-2 and TRBJ1-2, is EAGVAQSPRYKIIEKRQSVAFWCNPISGHATLYWYQQILGQGPKLLIQFQNNGVVDDSQLPKDRFSAERLKGVDSTLKIQPAKLEDSAVYLCASSLVTRTGTGGYTFGSGTRLTVV.

V is TRBV18 and J is TRBJ1-2; 10 bases line up with TRBD1. V lost 4 bases, J lost 4 bases, and 3 bases stayed unmatched. The CDR3 sequence is 14 residues long. Germline V lookup: CDR1 KGHSH, CDR2 LQKENI. The CDR3 nucleotides read TGTGCCAGCTCACGACAGGGGGCTCTCTATGGCTACACCTTC. It yields the protein CASSRQGALYGYTF.

This chain connects TRBV28 to TRBJ1-2; a weak D match, TRBD1 (5 bases). CDR3 length equals 13 residues. CDR1 and CDR2 from the germline V gene are MDHEN and SYDVKM. With 3 bases removed from V and 4 bases from J, the gap between germline ends came to 9 bases. The DNA for the CDR3 is TGTGCCAGCAGTTTTTCCGACAGCTATGGCTACACCTTC. This encodes CASSFSDSYGYTF.

In nucleotides, the CDR3 is TGTGCCAGCAAGGGACTCTCTGAGACCCAGTACTTC. This gives the protein CASKGLSETQYF. The V and J genes are TRBV28 and TRBJ2-5; TRBD2 might be the D (6 bases). The germline V gene encodes CDR1 MDHEN and CDR2 SYDVKM. The CDR3 is 12 amino acids. V dropped 7 bases and J dropped 5 bases, with 11 bases sitting between them.

V and J are TRBV28 and TRBJ2-7; maybe TRBD2 (6 bases). Germline values: CDR1 MDHEN, CDR2 SYDVKM. The germline V and J ends were trimmed by 6 bases and 3 bases, with 9 bases remaining between them. CDR3 length: 12 amino acids. The CDR3, as DNA: TGTGCCAGCAGCCTAGCGATCTACGAGCAGTACTTC. As protein: CASSLAIYEQYF.

CDR3 nucleotide sequence: TGCGCCAGCAGCGCAAAGAGCACAGATACGCAGTATTTT. The encoded protein is CASSAKSTDTQYF. The chain links TRBV4-3 to TRBJ2-3, with unresolved D. Trimming took off 5 bases at V and 0 bases at J, with 6 bases between the two ends. This CDR3 contains 13 residues. Looked up from germline, CDR1 is LGHNA and CDR2 is YSLEER.

This chain links TRBV9 with TRBJ2-1; a weak D match, TRBD2 (6 bases). From germline, CDR1 is SGDLS and CDR2 YYNGEE. This CDR3 region has 14 residues. V lost 3 bases to trimming and J lost 3 bases, with 10 bases between them. This CDR3 is CASSARDFYNEQFF. The CDR3 DNA is TGTGCCAGCAGCGCCCGGGACTTCTACAATGAGCAGTTCTTC. The full variable domain, completed using reference TRBV9 and TRBJ2-1, is DSGVTQTPKHLITATGQRVTLRCSPRSGDLSVYWYQQSLDQGLQFLIQYYNGEERAKGNILERFSAQQFPDLHSELNLSSLELGDSALYFCASSARDFYNEQFFGPGTRLTVL.